Presented here are 22 T cell receptor beta chains from one specimen sequenced in a study of cytomegalovirus exposure and HLA in healthy donors. The PCR had 60 Vbeta and 13 Jbeta primers. The assay was immunoSEQ multiplex PCR, and TCRdb's table has in-frame clones only and misses some. Of under 200,000 clones listed, 65% to 80% are singletons. Sample: PBMCs. The receptor source for this set is a woman aged 40-49 years in good health and CMV-seronegative.

This clone was seen only once. The rearrangement links TRBV15 to TRBJ1-5; 9 nucleotides align to TRBD1. Germline lookup yields CDR1 LNHNV and CDR2 YYDKDF (reference sequence). This CDR3 is built from 14 residues. J gave up 6 bases and V 3 bases, and 3 bases lay outside the gene matches. This CDR3 reads CATSRDRGVQPQHF. DNA of the CDR3: TGTGCCACCAGCAGGGACAGGGGAGTTCAGCCCCAGCATTTT.

Here the CDR3 reads CASSNPQGRLGYTF. The CDR3 DNA sequence: TGTGCCAGCAGTAACCCACAGGGACGGTTGGGCTACACCTTC. The J gene is TRBJ1-2, the V gene TRBV5-6; tentative D call: TRBD1 (6 bases). Trimming removed 5 bases at V and 8 bases at J, with 19 bases between. CDR1 is SGHDT and CDR2 is YYEEEE in the germline V gene. The CDR3 covers 14 residues.

This chain links TRBV7-9 with TRBJ1-1; possibly TRBD1 for D (6 bases). The V gene lost 2 bases and the J gene lost 5 bases, with 15 bases spanning the gap. This CDR3 comprises 15 residues. Germline V CDR1 and CDR2: SEHNR, FQNEAQ (reference sequence). The CDR3 spells CASSLKGGRGTEAFF. The CDR3 DNA sequence: TGTGCCAGCAGCTTAAAGGGGGGGCGGGGGACTGAAGCTTTCTTT.

The J gene is TRBJ2-7, the V gene TRBV14, with TRBD1 identical over 8 bases. CDR1 and CDR2 (germline): SGHDN, FVKESK. J was trimmed by 2 bases and V by 2 bases; bases with no gene match: 5. The CDR3 consists of 15 residues. This chain's CDR3 is CASSQRSGGPYEQYF. The DNA for the CDR3 is TGTGCCAGCAGCCAAAGATCAGGGGGCCCCTACGAGCAGTACTTC.

V is TRBV4-2 and J is TRBJ2-7, with D possibly TRBD1 on 5 matching bases. The V gene's germline CDR1 is LGHNA and CDR2 YNFKEQ. V was shortened by 2 bases and J by 4 bases, with 9 bases between the two germline ends. This CDR3 is 13 amino acids long. The CDR3 nucleotides read TGTGCCAGCAGCCAATTCGCAGGGTACGAGCAGTACTTC. Protein sequence: CASSQFAGYEQYF.

The chain joins TRBV4-1 to TRBJ2-7; a weak D match, TRBD2 (5 bases). The CDR3 is made up of 16 amino acids. Germline CDR1 MGHRA, CDR2 YSYEKL. Between the trimmed V and J ends, which lost 1 base and 2 bases, there was a span of 15 bases. The CDR3 coding sequence is TGCGCCAGCAGCCAAGCCTTTCTTTCTAGCACCTACGAGCAGTACTTC. It is translated as CASSQAFLSSTYEQYF.

The rearrangement uses TRBV7-9 and TRBJ2-1; 12 nucleotides align to TRBD2. The CDR3 loop spans 15 amino acids. Germline assignment: CDR1 SEHNR and CDR2 FQNEAQ (reference sequence). V trimming: 4 bases; J trimming: 7 bases; junction bases outside the gene matches: 5. The CDR3 here is CASSSPLAGGNEQFF. In DNA, the CDR3 is TGTGCCAGCAGCTCCCCTCTAGCGGGAGGGAATGAGCAGTTCTTC.

The genes are TRBV19 and TRBJ2-7, with D possibly matching TRBD1 (5 bases). Trimming stripped 5 bases from V and 2 bases from J, with 10 bases between. CDR3 size: 13 residues. Per germline, CDR1 LNHDA and CDR2 SQIVND (reference sequence). The CDR3 is CASSVQGPYEQYF. As DNA, the CDR3 is TGTGCCAGTAGTGTCCAGGGTCCCTACGAGCAGTACTTC.

The chain recombines TRBV9 with TRBJ2-7; D remains ambiguous. Trimming shortened V by 0 bases and J by 0 bases, and 7 bases separated the two germline ends. Germline V CDR1 and CDR2: SGDLS, YYNGEE. This CDR3 contains 14 residues. The DNA for the CDR3 is TGTGCCAGCAGCGTAGAGGAGAGCTCCTACGAGCAGTACTTC. Its translation: CASSVEESSYEQYF.

The CDR3 sequence: CASSPGPDSVSYEQYF. CDR3 sequence (DNA): TGTGCCAGCAGCCCCGGCCCAGACAGTGTCTCCTACGAGCAGTACTTC. The V call is TRBV5-5, the J call TRBJ2-7, with a tentative D call TRBD1 (5 bases). V was shortened by 4 bases and J by 0 bases, with 17 bases between the two germline ends. This CDR3 contains 16 residues. Germline V gene data show CDR1 as SGHKS and CDR2 as YYEKEE (reference sequence).

V and J are TRBV11-3 and TRBJ1-1; D possibly corresponds to TRBD1 (5 bases). V was cut by 0 bases and J by 8 bases, with 7 bases left in between. The CDR3 consists of 12 residues. Germline V CDR1 and CDR2: SGHNT, YENEEA. The CDR3 loop reads CASSLDRGEAFF. DNA for the CDR3: TGTGCCAGCAGCTTAGATCGGGGGGAAGCTTTCTTT.

The genes are TRBV19 and TRBJ1-1; 7 bases line up with TRBD1. The germline V gene has CDR1 LNHDA and CDR2 SQIVND (reference sequence). The CDR3 spans 15 residues. V was pared by 4 bases and J by 5 bases, with 10 bases of the junction left unmatched. The CDR3 coding sequence is TGTGCCAGTAGTAGGGGACAGCCACGGGGGACTGAAGCTTTCTTT. Translated: CASSRGQPRGTEAFF. Using reference TRBV19 and TRBJ1-1 for the parts outside the CDR3, the full variable domain is DGGITQSPKYLFRKEGQNVTLSCEQNLNHDAMYWYRQDPGQGLRLIYYSQIVNDFQKGDIAEGYSVSREKKESFPLTVTSAQKNPTAFYLCASSRGQPRGTEAFFGQGTRLTVV.

The chain is built from TRBV20-1 and TRBJ1-1; no clear D gene. The CDR3 has 11 residues. Trimming cost V 6 bases and J 2 bases, with 7 bases left between them. CDR1 and CDR2 (germline): DFQATT, SNEGSKA (reference sequence). For the CDR3, the DNA is TGCAGTGCCTCGGGAAACACTGAAGCTTTCTTT. It translates to CSASGNTEAFF.

V and J are TRBV19 and TRBJ2-7; 8 positions agree with TRBD1. This CDR3 has 13 amino acids. The trim removed 5 bases at V and 4 bases at J, leaving 4 bases unmatched. CDR1 is LNHDA and CDR2 is SQIVND in the germline V gene (reference sequence). The CDR3 bases are TGTGCCAGTAGTGTACGGACAGGGTACGAGCAGTACTTC. It is translated as CASSVRTGYEQYF.

V and J are TRBV19 and TRBJ2-6; D might be TRBD1 (5 bases). The V end was cut by 9 bases, the J end by 2 bases, with 11 bases between. This CDR3 is 14 amino acids long. CDR1 is LNHDA and CDR2 is SQIVND in the germline V gene (reference sequence). The CDR3: CASRQTAGANVLTF. The CDR3 DNA reads TGTGCCAGCCGACAGACTGCTGGGGCCAACGTCCTGACTTTC.

The chain links TRBV7-2 to TRBJ2-1, with D perhaps matching TRBD1 (5 bases). Germline-derived CDR1 and CDR2 are SGHTA and FQGNSA. V dropped 3 bases and J dropped 10 bases, with 13 bases sitting between them. CDR3 length equals 13 residues. This CDR3 reads CASSFQGTWEQFF. The CDR3 DNA reads TGTGCCAGCAGCTTCCAGGGTACCTGGGAGCAGTTCTTC.

V usage is TRBV10-2 and J usage is TRBJ2-2; 9 bases match TRBD2. J was trimmed by 4 bases and V by 4 bases; bases with no gene match: 4. The germline V gene has CDR1 WSHSY and CDR2 SAAADI. CDR3 length: 15 residues. The DNA for the CDR3 is TGCGCCAGCAGTGTTGCGGGGGGGCTCACCGGGGAGCTGTTTTTT. It is translated as CASSVAGGLTGELFF.

The V call is TRBV19, the J call TRBJ1-6, with D tentatively TRBD1 (5 bases). Germline V gives CDR1 LNHDA, CDR2 SQIVND (reference sequence). The CDR3 has 15 residues. Trimming took 11 bases from V and 4 from J, leaving 18 bases between them. CDR3 DNA: TGTGCCCCTAATCGGGTGTCAGGGTATAATTCACCCCTCCACTTT. Translation: CAPNRVSGYNSPLHF.

This clone turned up a few times. In the same sample, other DNA sequences code for this CDR3. The rearrangement uses TRBV27 and TRBJ1-1, with 8 bases that match TRBD1. The CDR3 is 13 amino acids. CDR1 and CDR2 from the germline V gene are MNHEY and SMNVEV (reference sequence). The V and J ends lost 6 bases and 3 bases, in that order; junction bases with no gene match: 3. In DNA, the CDR3 is TGTGCCAGCAGCTTGACAGGGGACACTGAAGCTTTCTTT. This codes for CASSLTGDTEAFF.

V and J are TRBV6-1 and TRBJ1-5; 8 bases align to TRBD1. V shed 1 base and J 2 bases; nucleotides not matched to a gene: 7. The CDR3 is 17 residues long. In germline, CDR1 is MNHNS, CDR2 SASEGT. CDR3: CASSEGAGGSGNQPQHF. CDR3 nucleotides: TGTGCCAGCAGTGAAGGGGCAGGGGGCTCGGGCAATCAGCCCCAGCATTTT.

The rearrangement joins TRBV5-1 to TRBJ1-1; D is unresolved. The germline V and J ends were trimmed by 2 bases and 10 bases, with 12 bases remaining between them. The germline gives CDR1 SGHRS, CDR2 YFSETQ. The CDR3 length is 12 residues. CDR3 nucleotides: TGCGCCAGCAGCTTAGGGTTGGAGGGAGCTTTCTTT. Residues: CASSLGLEGAFF.

This clone was seen only once. The CDR3 bases are TGTGCCAGCAAAACATTAGGGACGAAAGGGGGCTGGCAGCCCCAGCATTTT. Translating gives CASKTLGTKGGWQPQHF. V and J are TRBV5-6 and TRBJ1-5; TRBD1 aligns across 7 bases. Germline CDR1 reads SGHDT; CDR2 reads YYEEEE. The CDR3 length is 17 residues. The J segment lost 7 bases and the V segment lost 6 bases, leaving 19 bases of the junction unmatched.